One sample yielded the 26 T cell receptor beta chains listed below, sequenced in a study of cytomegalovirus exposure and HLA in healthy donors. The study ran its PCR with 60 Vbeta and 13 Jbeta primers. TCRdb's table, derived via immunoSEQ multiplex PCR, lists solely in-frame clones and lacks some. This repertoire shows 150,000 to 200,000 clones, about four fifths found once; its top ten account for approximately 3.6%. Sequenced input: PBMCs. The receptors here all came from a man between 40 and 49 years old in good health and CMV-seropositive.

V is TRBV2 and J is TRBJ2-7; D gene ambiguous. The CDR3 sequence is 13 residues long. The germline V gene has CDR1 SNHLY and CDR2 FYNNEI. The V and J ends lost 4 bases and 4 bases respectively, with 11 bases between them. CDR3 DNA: TGTGCCAGCAGTGTAACAGTGTGGTACGAGCAGTACTTC. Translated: CASSVTVWYEQYF. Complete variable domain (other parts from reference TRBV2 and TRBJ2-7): EPEVTQTPSHQVTQMGQEVILRCVPISNHLYFYWYRQILGQKVEFLVSFYNNEISEKSEIFDDQFSVERPDGSNFTLKIRSTKLEDSAMYFCASSVTVWYEQYFGPGTRLTVT.

CDR3 sequence: CATSTGGEAFF. In DNA form, the CDR3 reads TGTGCCACCTCGACAGGTGGTGAAGCTTTCTTT. This chain joins TRBV6-1 and TRBJ1-1, with D tentatively TRBD1 (6 bases). Trimming removed 10 bases at V and 7 bases at J, with 13 bases between. The germline V gene has CDR1 MNHNS and CDR2 SASEGT. The CDR3 length is 11 residues.

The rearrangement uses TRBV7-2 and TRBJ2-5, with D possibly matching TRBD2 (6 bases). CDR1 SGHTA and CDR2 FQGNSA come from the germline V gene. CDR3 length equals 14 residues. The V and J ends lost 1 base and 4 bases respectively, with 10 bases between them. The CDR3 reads CASSLVLGGETQYF. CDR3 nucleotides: TGTGCCAGCAGCTTAGTGCTCGGGGGAGAGACCCAGTACTTC. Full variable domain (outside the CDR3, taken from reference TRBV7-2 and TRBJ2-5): GAGVSQSPSNKVTEKGKDVELRCDPISGHTALYWYRQSLGQGLEFLIYFQGNSAPDKSGLPSDRFSAERTGGSVSTLTIQRTQQEDSAVYLCASSLVLGGETQYFGPGTRLLVL.

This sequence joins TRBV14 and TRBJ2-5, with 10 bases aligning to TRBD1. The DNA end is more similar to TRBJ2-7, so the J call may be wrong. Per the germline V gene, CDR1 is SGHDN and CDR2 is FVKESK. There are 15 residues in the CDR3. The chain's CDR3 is CASSDRDRGIYEQYF. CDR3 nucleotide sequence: TGTGCCAGCAGCGACCGGGACAGGGGAATTTACGAGCAGTACTTC.

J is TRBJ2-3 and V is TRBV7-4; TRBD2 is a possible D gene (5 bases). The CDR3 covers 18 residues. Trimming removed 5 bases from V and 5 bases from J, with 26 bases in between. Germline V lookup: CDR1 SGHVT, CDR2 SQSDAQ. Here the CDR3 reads CASSPSPKRSRVRDTQYF. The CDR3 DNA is TGTGCCAGCAGCCCCTCGCCCAAGCGGTCGAGGGTGAGAGATACGCAGTATTTT.

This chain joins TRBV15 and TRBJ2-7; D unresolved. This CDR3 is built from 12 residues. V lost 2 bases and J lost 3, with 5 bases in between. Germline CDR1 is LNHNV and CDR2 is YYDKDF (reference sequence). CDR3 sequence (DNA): TGTGCCACCAGCAGATACGGCTACGAGCAGTACTTC. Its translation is CATSRYGYEQYF.

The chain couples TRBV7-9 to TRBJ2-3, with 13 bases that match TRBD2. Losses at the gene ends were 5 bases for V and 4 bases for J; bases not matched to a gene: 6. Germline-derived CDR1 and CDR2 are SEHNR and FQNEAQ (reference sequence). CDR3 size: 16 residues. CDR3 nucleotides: TGTGCCAGCAGCCCCGGGACTAGCGGGAATCCAGATACGCAGTATTTT. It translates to CASSPGTSGNPDTQYF. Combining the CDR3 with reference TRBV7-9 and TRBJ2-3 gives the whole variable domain DTGVSQNPRHKITKRGQNVTFRCDPISEHNRLYWYRQTLGQGPEFLTYFQNEAQLEKSRLLSDRFSAERPKGSFSTLEIQRTEQGDSAMYLCASSPGTSGNPDTQYFGPGTRLTVL.

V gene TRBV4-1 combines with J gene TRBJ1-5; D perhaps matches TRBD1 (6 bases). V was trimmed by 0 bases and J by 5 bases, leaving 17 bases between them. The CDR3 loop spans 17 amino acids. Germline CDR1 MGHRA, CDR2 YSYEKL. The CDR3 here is CASSQDFGTPIYQPQHF. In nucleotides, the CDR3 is TGCGCCAGCAGCCAAGATTTCGGGACACCGATTTATCAGCCCCAGCATTTT.

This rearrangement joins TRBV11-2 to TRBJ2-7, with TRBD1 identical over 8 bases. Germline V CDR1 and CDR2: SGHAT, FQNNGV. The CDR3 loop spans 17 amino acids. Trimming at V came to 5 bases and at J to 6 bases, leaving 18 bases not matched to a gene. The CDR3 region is CASSQRGAGGMSIEQYF. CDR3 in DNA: TGTGCCAGCAGCCAAAGGGGGGCAGGGGGCATGTCTATCGAGCAGTACTTC.

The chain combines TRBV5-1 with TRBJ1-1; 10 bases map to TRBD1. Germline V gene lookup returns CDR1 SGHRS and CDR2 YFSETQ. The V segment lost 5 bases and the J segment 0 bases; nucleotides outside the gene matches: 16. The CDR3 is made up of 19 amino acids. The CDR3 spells CASREGTGATLGMNTEAFF. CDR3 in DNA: TGCGCCAGCAGGGAAGGGACAGGGGCGACCCTGGGAATGAACACTGAAGCTTTCTTT.

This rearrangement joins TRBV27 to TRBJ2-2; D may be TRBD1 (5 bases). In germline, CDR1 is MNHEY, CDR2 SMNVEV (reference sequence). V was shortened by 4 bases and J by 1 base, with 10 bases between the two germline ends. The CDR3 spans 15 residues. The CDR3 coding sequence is TGTGCCAGCAGTTACAGGCGAGGGAACACCGGGGAGCTGTTTTTT. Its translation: CASSYRRGNTGELFF.

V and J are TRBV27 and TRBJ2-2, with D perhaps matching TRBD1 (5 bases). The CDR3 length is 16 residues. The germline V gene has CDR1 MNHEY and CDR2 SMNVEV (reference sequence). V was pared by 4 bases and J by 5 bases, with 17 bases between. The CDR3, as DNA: TGTGCCAGCAGTTGGTTTTGGGGCAGTGAAACCGGGGAGCTGTTTTTT. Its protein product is CASSWFWGSETGELFF.

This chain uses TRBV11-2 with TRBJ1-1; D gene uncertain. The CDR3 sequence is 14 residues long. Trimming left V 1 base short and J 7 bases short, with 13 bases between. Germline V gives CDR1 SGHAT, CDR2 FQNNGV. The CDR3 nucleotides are TGTGCCAGCAGCTTAGTAGACGACATCGGTGAAGCTTTCTTT. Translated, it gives CASSLVDDIGEAFF.

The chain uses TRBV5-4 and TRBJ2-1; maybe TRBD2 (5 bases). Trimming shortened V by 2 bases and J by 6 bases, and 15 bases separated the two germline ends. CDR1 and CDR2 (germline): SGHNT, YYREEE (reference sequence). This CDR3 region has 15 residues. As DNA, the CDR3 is TGTGCCAGCAGCTTCGGCAGGATGGCGGGCAATGAGCAGTTCTTC. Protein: CASSFGRMAGNEQFF. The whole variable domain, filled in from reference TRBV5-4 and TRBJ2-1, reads ETGVTQSPTHLIKTRGQQVTLRCSSQSGHNTVSWYQQALGQGPQFIFQYYREEENGRGNFPPRFSGLQFPNYSSELNVNALELDDSALYLCASSFGRMAGNEQFFGPGTRLTVL.

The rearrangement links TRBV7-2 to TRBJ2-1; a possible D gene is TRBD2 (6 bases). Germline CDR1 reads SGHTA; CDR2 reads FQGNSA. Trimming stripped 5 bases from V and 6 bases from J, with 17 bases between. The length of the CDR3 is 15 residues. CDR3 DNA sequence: TGTGCCAGCAGCCCTAGTCCCGGACTAACCAATGAGCAGTTCTTC. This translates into CASSPSPGLTNEQFF.

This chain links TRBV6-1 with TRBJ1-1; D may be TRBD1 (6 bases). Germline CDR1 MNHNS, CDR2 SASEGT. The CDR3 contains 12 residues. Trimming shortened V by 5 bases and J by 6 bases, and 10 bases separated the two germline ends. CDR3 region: CASSRNRAEAFF. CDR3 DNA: TGTGCCAGCAGTCGCAACAGGGCTGAAGCTTTCTTT.

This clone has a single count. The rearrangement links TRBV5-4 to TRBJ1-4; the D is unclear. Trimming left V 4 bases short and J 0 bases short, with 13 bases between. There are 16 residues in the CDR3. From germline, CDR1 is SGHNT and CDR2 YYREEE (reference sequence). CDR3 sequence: CASSIDPGATNEKLFF. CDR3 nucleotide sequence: TGTGCCAGCAGCATCGACCCGGGTGCAACTAATGAAAAACTGTTTTTT.

The CDR3 spells CASSLLTSGSYREQFF. The CDR3 DNA is TGTGCCAGCAGCTTACTTACTAGCGGGAGTTATCGTGAGCAGTTCTTC. The rearrangement links TRBV9 to TRBJ2-1, with 11 bases that match TRBD2. Germline-derived CDR1 and CDR2 are SGDLS and YYNGEE. This CDR3 is built from 16 residues. With 4 bases clipped from V and 9 bases from J, the junction kept 12 bases outside the gene matches.

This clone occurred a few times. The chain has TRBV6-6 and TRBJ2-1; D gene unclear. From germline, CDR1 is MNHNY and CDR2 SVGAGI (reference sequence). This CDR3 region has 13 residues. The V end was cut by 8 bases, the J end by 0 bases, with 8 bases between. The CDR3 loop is CASSPSSYNEQFF. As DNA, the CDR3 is TGTGCCAGCTCCCCTAGCTCCTACAATGAGCAGTTCTTC.

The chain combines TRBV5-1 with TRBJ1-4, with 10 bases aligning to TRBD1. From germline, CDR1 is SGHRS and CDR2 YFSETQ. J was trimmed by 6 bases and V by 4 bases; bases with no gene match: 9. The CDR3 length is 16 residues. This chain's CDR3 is CASSPRQGAVDEKLFF. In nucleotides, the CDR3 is TGCGCCAGCAGCCCTAGACAGGGGGCGGTGGATGAAAAACTGTTTTTT.

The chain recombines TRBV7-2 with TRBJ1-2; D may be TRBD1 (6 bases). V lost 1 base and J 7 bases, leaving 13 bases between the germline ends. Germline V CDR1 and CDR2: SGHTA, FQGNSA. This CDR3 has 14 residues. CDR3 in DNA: TGTGCCAGCAGCTTAGAACAGGGAGTCGGTGGCTACACCTTC. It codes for CASSLEQGVGGYTF.

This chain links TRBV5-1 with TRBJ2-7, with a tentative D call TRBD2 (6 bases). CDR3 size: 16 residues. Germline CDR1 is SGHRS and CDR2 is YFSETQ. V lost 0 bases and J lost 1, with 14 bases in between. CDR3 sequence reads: CASSLAAGSGSYEQYF. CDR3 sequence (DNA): TGCGCCAGCAGCTTGGCCGCGGGTAGCGGTTCCTACGAGCAGTACTTC.

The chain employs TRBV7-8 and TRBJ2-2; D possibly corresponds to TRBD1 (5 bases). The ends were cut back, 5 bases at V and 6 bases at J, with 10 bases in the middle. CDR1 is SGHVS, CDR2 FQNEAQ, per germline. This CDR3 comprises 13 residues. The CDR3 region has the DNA TGTGCCAGCAGCAGAGACAGTCCCGGGGAGCTGTTTTTT. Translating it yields CASSRDSPGELFF.

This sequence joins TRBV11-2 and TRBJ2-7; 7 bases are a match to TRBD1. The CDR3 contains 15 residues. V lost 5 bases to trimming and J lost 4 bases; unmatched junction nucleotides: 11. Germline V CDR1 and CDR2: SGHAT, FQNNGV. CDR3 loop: CASSQSRGRGYEQYF. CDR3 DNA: TGTGCCAGCAGCCAGTCGAGGGGGCGCGGTTACGAGCAGTACTTC.

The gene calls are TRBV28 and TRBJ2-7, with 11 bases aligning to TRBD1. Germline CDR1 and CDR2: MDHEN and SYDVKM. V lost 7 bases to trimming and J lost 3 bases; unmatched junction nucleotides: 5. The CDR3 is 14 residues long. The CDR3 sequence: CASISGTGGYEQYF. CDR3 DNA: TGTGCCAGCATCTCCGGGACAGGGGGCTACGAGCAGTACTTC.

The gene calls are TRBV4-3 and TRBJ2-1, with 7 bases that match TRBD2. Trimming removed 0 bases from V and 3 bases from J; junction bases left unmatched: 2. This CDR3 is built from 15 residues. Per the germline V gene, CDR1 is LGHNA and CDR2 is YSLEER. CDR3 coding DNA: TGCGCCAGCAGCCAAGAGACGGGAGGCTACAATGAGCAGTTCTTC. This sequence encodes CASSQETGGYNEQFF.